This T cell receptor beta chain stems from a study of Tregs in tolerant kidney transplant recipients. Whole-study context: Recipients received nonmyeloablative bone marrow transplants from related graft donors, with transient mixed chimerism. Study-level points and caveats: Findings come from small patient numbers and require larger validation.

TCRdb's table, derived via immunoSEQ multiplex PCR, lists solely in-frame clones and lacks some. The sample shows 60,000 to 75,000 clones, over 75% of them seen only once. Unstimulated regulatory T cells (CD4+CD25+CD127-), CD4+CD25- non-regulatory cells, CD4 and CD8 cells were FACS-sorted from thawed PBMCs. V lost 4 bases, J lost 4 bases, and 8 bases stayed unmatched. This CDR3 has 16 residues. Germline assignment: CDR1 LGHNT and CDR2 FRNRAP. As to this clone: Its antigen is unknown.

The source is a human donor who received a combined kidney and bone marrow transplant. The chain joins TRBV12-5 to TRBJ2-1; 9 nucleotides line up with TRBD1. Source: Tregs from blood, taken before the transplant. CDR3 DNA: TGTGCTAGTGGTTGGCCCGGGACAGGGAGGTACAATGAGCAGTTCTTC. This codes for CASGWPGTGRYNEQFF.